Included here is one T cell receptor beta chain sequence, with context. These data come from a study of T cells in tuberculosis. Looking at the study overall: CD1B tetramers identified T cells specific for mycobacterial lipid GMM. The study's findings and limits: The stringent gate may have excluded weak CD1B-GMM tetramer binders.

V lost 8 bases and J 7 bases, leaving 18 bases between the germline ends. The CDR3 is 13 amino acids. Germline CDR1 reads MDHEN; CDR2 reads SYDVKM. After thawing and overnight rest, PBMC were stained with GMM-loaded CD1B tetramer, viability dye and anti-CD3 for sorting. CD1B tetramers were loaded with Rhodococcus equi-derived C32 glucose monomycolate. PBMC for tetramer sorting were first depleted of CD14-expressing monocytes. Method: immunoSEQ multiplex PCR; TCRdb's copy keeps in-frame clones and lacks some. The sample holds 50,000 or so clones, roughly 86% seen once. The sequenced sample was CD1b-GMM tetramer-negative cells sorted from PBMCs. The chain is built from TRBV28 and TRBJ2-7; TRBD1 might be the D (6 bases). The receptor's source is an adult woman with latent tuberculosis. CDR3 sequence reads: CASRLTGSGEQYF. Written as DNA, the CDR3 is TGTGCCAGCCGGCTGACAGGCTCGGGTGAGCAGTACTTC. Drawing the rest from reference TRBV28 and TRBJ2-7, the complete variable domain is DVKVTQSSRYLVKRTGEKVFLECVQDMDHENMFWYRQDPGLGLRLIYFSYDVKMKEKGDIPEGYSVSREKKERFSLILESASTNQTSMYLCASRLTGSGEQYFGPGTRLTVT.